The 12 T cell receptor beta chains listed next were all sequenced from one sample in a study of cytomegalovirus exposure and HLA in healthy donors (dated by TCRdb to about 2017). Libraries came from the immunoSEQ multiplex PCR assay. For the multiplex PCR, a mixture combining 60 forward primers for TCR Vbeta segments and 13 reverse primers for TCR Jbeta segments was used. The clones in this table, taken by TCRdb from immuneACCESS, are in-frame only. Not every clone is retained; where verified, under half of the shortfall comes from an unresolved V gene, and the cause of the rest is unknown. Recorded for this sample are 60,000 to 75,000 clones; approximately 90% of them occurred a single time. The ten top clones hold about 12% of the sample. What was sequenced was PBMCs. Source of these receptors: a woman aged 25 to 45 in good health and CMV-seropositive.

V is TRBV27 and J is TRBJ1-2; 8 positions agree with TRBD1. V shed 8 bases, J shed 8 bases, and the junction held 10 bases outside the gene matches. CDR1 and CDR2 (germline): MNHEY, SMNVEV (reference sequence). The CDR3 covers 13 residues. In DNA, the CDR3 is TGTGCCAGCCGTGCAGGGGGCATGGGGGGCTACACCTTC. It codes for CASRAGGMGGYTF.

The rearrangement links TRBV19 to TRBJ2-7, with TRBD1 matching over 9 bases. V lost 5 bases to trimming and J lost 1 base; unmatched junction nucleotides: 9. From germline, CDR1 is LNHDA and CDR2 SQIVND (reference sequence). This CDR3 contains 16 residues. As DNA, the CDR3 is TGTGCCAGTAGTGCCCCCCGGGACAGGGCTTCCTACGAGCAGTACTTC. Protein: CASSAPRDRASYEQYF.

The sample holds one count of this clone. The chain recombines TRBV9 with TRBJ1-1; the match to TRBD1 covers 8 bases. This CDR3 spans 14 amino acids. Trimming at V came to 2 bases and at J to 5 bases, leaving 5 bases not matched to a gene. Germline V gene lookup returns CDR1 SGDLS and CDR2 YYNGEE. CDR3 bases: TGTGCCAGCAGCGTGACAGGGGCGGAGACTGAAGCTTTCTTT. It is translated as CASSVTGAETEAFF.

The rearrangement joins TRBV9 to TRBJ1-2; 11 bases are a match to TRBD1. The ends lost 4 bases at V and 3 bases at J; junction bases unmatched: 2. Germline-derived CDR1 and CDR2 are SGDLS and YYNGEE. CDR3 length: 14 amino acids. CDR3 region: CASSPGQGDYGYTF. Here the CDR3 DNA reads TGTGCCAGCAGCCCGGGACAGGGGGACTATGGCTACACCTTC.

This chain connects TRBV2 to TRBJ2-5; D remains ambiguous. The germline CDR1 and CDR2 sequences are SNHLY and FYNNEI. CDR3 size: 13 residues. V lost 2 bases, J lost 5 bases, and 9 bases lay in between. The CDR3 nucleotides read TGTGCCAGCAGTGAATATTCCCAGGAGACCCAGTACTTC. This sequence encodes CASSEYSQETQYF.

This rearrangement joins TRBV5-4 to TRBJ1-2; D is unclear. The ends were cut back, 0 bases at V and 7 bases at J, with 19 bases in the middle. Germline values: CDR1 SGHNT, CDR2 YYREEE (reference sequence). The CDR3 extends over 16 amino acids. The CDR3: CASSLGFGDSGGGYTF. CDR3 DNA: TGTGCCAGCAGCTTGGGATTCGGCGATTCAGGTGGTGGCTACACCTTC.

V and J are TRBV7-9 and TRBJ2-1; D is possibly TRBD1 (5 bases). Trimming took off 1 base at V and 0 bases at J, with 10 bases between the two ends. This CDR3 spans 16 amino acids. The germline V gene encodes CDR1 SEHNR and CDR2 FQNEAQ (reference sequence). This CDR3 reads CASSLGGVGSYNEQFF. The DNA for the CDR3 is TGTGCCAGCAGCTTAGGGGGCGTCGGCTCCTACAATGAGCAGTTCTTC.

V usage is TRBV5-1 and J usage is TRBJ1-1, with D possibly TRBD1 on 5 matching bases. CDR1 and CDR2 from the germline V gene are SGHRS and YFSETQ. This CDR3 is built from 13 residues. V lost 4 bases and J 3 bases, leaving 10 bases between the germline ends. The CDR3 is CASSLGLDTEAFF. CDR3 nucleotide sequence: TGCGCCAGCAGCCTGGGACTAGACACTGAAGCTTTCTTT. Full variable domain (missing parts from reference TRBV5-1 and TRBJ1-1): KAGVTQTPRYLIKTRGQQVTLSCSPISGHRSVSWYQQTPGQGLQFLFEYFSETQRNKGNFPGRFSGRQFSNSRSEMNVSTLELGDSALYLCASSLGLDTEAFFGQGTRLTVV.

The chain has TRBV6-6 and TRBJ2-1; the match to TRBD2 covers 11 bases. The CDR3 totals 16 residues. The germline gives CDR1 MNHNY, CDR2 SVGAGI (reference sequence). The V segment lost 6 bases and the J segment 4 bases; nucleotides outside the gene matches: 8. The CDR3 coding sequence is TGTGCCAGCAGAGACACCGGGACTAGCGGTTACAATGAGCAGTTCTTC. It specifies CASRDTGTSGYNEQFF.

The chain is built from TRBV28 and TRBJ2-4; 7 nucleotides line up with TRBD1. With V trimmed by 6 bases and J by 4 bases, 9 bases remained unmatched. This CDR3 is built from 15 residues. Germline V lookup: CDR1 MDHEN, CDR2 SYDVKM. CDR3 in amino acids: CASSPRGRGKNIQYF. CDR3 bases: TGTGCCAGCAGCCCCAGGGGCAGGGGGAAAAACATTCAGTACTTC.

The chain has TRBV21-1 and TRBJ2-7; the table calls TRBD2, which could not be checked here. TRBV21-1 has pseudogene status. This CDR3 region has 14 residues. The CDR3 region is CASRKETRIYEQYF. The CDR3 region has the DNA TGTGCCAGCCGCAAGGAGACTAGGATTTACGAGCAGTACTTC.

The DNA for the CDR3 is TGTGCCAGCAGTGAAGGTGGTCCGGGTGGTGAGCAGTTCTTC. This gives the protein CASSEGGPGGEQFF. The chain carries TRBV6-1 and TRBJ2-1; D remains ambiguous. The CDR3 spans 14 residues. The V gene lost 1 base and the J gene lost 9 bases, with 13 bases spanning the gap. Germline V gives CDR1 MNHNS, CDR2 SASEGT.